The next 18 T cell receptor beta chains were all read from a single sample in a study of blood T cell repertoires in COVID-19. Here immunoSEQ multiplex PCR was the method, and the copy in TCRdb shows in-frame clones only, minus some. Of around 430,000 clones listed, approximately 87% are singletons. The sample taken for sequencing was PBMCs or T cells enriched from blood (not recorded which). The receptor set was obtained from a woman aged 45-60 years who had recovered from COVID-19.

The chain combines TRBV5-1 with TRBJ2-5; possible D gene TRBD1, 6 bases. Trimming removed 4 bases from V and 0 bases from J, with 10 bases in between. Germline loops: CDR1 SGHRS, CDR2 YFSETQ. The CDR3 consists of 14 residues. The CDR3 loop is CASSVGTNQETQYF. The CDR3 DNA is TGCGCCAGCAGCGTCGGGACAAACCAAGAGACCCAGTACTTC.

CDR3: CASSQDYSHSGNTIYF. The CDR3, as DNA: TGTGCCAGCAGCCAAGACTACAGCCACTCTGGAAACACCATATATTTT. The chain recombines TRBV4-2 with TRBJ1-3; D not certain. V was cut by 0 bases and J by 0 bases, with 9 bases left in between. CDR1 is LGHNA, CDR2 YNFKEQ, per germline. The CDR3 extends over 16 amino acids.

The CDR3 nucleotides are TGTGCCAGCAGCCTGCCAAGGGGAAGATTTGATCAGCCCCAGCATTTT. Protein product: CASSLPRGRFDQPQHF. The V call is TRBV6-6, the J call TRBJ1-5; tentatively, D is TRBD1 (5 bases). V was trimmed by 6 bases and J by 5 bases, leaving 20 bases between them. This CDR3 region has 16 residues. Germline assignment: CDR1 MNHNY and CDR2 SVGAGI (reference sequence).

This chain joins TRBV28 and TRBJ1-2; D remains ambiguous. Germline CDR1 and CDR2: MDHEN and SYDVKM. Trimming took off 3 bases at V and 4 bases at J, with 12 bases between the two ends. The CDR3 runs 14 residues. This CDR3 reads CASSFGASSYGYTF. DNA of the CDR3: TGTGCCAGCAGTTTCGGAGCCAGTAGCTATGGCTACACCTTC.

CDR3 nucleotides: TGTGCCAGCAGCGCGAGGACATACTCTGGAAACACCATATATTTT. Protein: CASSARTYSGNTIYF. This rearrangement joins TRBV7-2 to TRBJ1-3, with a possible D match to TRBD1 (5 bases). V lost 5 bases to trimming and J lost 0 bases, with 11 bases between them. Per germline, CDR1 SGHTA and CDR2 FQGNSA. The CDR3 has 15 amino acids.

This clone was picked up one time. The chain has TRBV18 and TRBJ1-5, with 7 bases fitting TRBD1. The CDR3 sequence is 13 residues long. From germline, CDR1 is KGHSH and CDR2 LQKENI. V gave up 6 bases and J gave up 4 bases; unmatched junction bases: 3. The CDR3: CASSQQGNQPQHF. In DNA, the CDR3 is TGTGCCAGCTCTCAACAGGGGAATCAGCCCCAGCATTTT. The full variable domain, in which reference TRBV18 and TRBJ1-5 provide the parts outside the CDR3, is NAGVMQNPRHLVRRRGQEARLRCSPMKGHSHVYWYRQLPEEGLKFMVYLQKENIIDESGMPKERFSAEFPKEGPSILRIQQVVRGDSAAYFCASSQQGNQPQHFGDGTRLSIL.

DNA for the CDR3: TGCGCCAGCAGCCAAGATCGACAGGGGGGGCCCTACGAGCAGTACTTC. It specifies CASSQDRQGGPYEQYF. The J gene is TRBJ2-7, the V gene TRBV4-3, with TRBD1 matching over 9 bases. Trimming at V came to 0 bases and at J to 2 bases, leaving 5 bases not matched to a gene. CDR3 length equals 16 residues. Germline lookup yields CDR1 LGHNA and CDR2 YSLEER.

This clone was seen only once. This chain joins TRBV24-1 and TRBJ1-5, with a possible D match to TRBD1 (6 bases). V was clipped by 5 bases and J by 3 bases, with 10 bases between them. The CDR3 has 14 residues. The germline CDR1 and CDR2 sequences are KGHDR and SFDVKD. The CDR3 here is CATSGQGFNQPQHF. DNA of the CDR3: TGTGCCACCAGTGGGCAGGGGTTCAATCAGCCCCAGCATTTT.

DNA for the CDR3: TGTGCCAGCAGTTTTCGCAGGTTTAATGAAAAACTGTTTTTT. The encoded protein is CASSFRRFNEKLFF. The chain links TRBV28 to TRBJ1-4; no reliable D call. The CDR3 runs to 14 residues. Germline V gene lookup returns CDR1 MDHEN and CDR2 SYDVKM. V gave up 3 bases and J gave up 4 bases, with 9 bases separating them.

The V call is TRBV3-1 (or the pseudogene TRBV3-2), the J call TRBJ1-1, with a weak D call TRBD1 (5 bases). V lost 0 bases and J 6 bases, leaving 23 bases between the germline ends. The CDR3 loop spans 18 amino acids. From germline, CDR1 is LGHDT and CDR2 YNNKEL (reference sequence). DNA for the CDR3: TGTGCCAGCAGCCAAGATCGGCCCATCACGCCCCGGGGGTCTGAAGCTTTCTTT. This codes for CASSQDRPITPRGSEAFF.

The rearrangement links TRBV7-8 to TRBJ1-2; 7 bases agree with TRBD1. The V gene's germline CDR1 is SGHVS and CDR2 FQNEAQ. The CDR3 has 13 amino acids. The J segment lost 4 bases and the V segment lost 7 bases, leaving 6 bases of the junction unmatched. This chain's CDR3 is CASTPDRFYGYTF. The CDR3 nucleotides read TGTGCCAGCACTCCGGACAGGTTCTATGGCTACACCTTC.

Comment on this clone: One end of the junction fails to match germline, which may point to a read error. The gene calls are TRBV28 and TRBJ2-1, with 8 bases that match TRBD2. Germline CDR1 is MDHEN and CDR2 is SYDVKM. The CDR3 runs 12 residues. For the CDR3, the DNA is TGTGCCAGCAATAGGGGACTAGGGCTTAGGGTCTTC. Protein: CASNRGLGLRVF.

The chain combines TRBV19 with TRBJ1-5, with D tentatively TRBD1 (6 bases). CDR1 is LNHDA and CDR2 is SQIVND in the germline V gene (reference sequence). Trimming shortened V by 5 bases and J by 0 bases, and 11 bases separated the two germline ends. The CDR3 totals 15 residues. In DNA, the CDR3 is TGTGCCAGTAGTTCCAGGGGAATTAGCAATCAGCCCCAGCATTTT. It is translated as CASSSRGISNQPQHF.

This clone was counted only a few times. The V gene is TRBV7-9, the J gene TRBJ2-1; 7 bases fit TRBD2. This CDR3 has 19 residues. V was clipped by 0 bases and J by 8 bases; unmatched bases: 19. Germline V gene sequence: CDR1 SEHNR, CDR2 FQNEAQ (reference sequence). CDR3 coding DNA: TGTGCCAGCAGCTTAGCGTGGCTAGCGGACCAACGCTATGTCGATGAGCAGTTCTTC. This encodes CASSLAWLADQRYVDEQFF. The variable domain in full, completed from reference TRBV7-9 and TRBJ2-1, reads DTGVSQNPRHKITKRGQNVTFRCDPISEHNRLYWYRQTLGQGPEFLTYFQNEAQLEKSRLLSDRFSAERPKGSFSTLEIQRTEQGDSAMYLCASSLAWLADQRYVDEQFFGPGTRLTVL.

This clone has just one count. The CDR3 loop reads CATRDSTYNEQFF. In DNA form, the CDR3 reads TGTGCCACCCGGGACTCGACCTACAATGAGCAGTTCTTC. The rearrangement uses TRBV10-3 and TRBJ2-1; possible D gene TRBD2, 6 bases. Per the germline V gene, CDR1 is ENHRY and CDR2 is SYGVKD. There are 13 residues in the CDR3. Trimming removed 10 bases at V and 2 bases at J, with 12 bases between.

The chain couples TRBV6-5 to TRBJ2-2, with TRBD1 as a possible D gene (6 bases). The CDR3 extends over 15 amino acids. V was clipped by 0 bases and J by 4 bases, with 9 bases between them. Germline V CDR1 and CDR2: MNHEY, SVGAGI. CDR3 DNA: TGTGCCAGCAGTTACTCGCAGGGGAGCACCGGGGAGCTGTTTTTT. Encoded protein: CASSYSQGSTGELFF.

This clone turned up a few times. DNA of the CDR3: TGTGCCAGGACAGGGACAGACCATCAGCCCCAGCATTTT. Encoded protein: CARTGTDHQPQHF. The chain links TRBV21-1 to TRBJ1-5; the table's D call TRBD1 went unverified against the DNA. TRBV21-1 is noted as a pseudogene. The CDR3 loop spans 13 amino acids.

The chain is built from TRBV12-3 or TRBV12-4 and TRBJ1-1, with D possibly TRBD1 on 5 matching bases. This CDR3 contains 12 residues. Trimming cost V 3 bases and J 10 bases, with 12 bases left between them. CDR3 residues: CASSFWGASAFF. CDR3 DNA: TGTGCCAGCAGTTTTTGGGGCGCTTCAGCTTTCTTT.